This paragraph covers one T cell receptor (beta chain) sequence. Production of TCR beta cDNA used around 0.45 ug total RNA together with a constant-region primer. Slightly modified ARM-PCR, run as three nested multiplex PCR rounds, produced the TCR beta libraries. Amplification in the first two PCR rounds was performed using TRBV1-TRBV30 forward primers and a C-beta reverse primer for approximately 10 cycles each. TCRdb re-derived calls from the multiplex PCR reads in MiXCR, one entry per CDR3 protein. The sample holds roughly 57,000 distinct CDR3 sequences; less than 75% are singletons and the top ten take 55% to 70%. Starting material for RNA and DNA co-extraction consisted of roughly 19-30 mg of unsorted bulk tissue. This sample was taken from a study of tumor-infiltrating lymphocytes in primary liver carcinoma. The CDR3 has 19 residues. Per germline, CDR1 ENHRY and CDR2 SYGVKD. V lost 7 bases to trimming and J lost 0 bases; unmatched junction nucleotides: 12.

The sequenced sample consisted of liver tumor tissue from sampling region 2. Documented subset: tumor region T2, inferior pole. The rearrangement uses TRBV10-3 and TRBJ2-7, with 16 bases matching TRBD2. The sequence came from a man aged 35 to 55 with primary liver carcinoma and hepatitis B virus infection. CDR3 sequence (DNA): TGTGCCATCACCAAGGGATCGGGACTAGCGGGAGGGTCCTCCTACGAGCAGTACTTC. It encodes CAITKGSGLAGGSSYEQYF.